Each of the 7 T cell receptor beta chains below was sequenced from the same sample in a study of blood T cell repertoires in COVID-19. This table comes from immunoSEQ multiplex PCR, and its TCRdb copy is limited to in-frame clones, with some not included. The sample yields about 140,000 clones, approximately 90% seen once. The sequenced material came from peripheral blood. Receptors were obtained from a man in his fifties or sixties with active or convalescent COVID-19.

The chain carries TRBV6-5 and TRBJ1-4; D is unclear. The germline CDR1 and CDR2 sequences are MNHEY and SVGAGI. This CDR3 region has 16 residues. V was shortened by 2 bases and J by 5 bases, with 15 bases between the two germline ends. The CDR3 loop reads CASSYQGVLRNEKLFF. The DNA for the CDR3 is TGTGCCAGCAGTTACCAAGGAGTATTGAGGAATGAAAAACTGTTTTTT.

The CDR3 region has the DNA TGTGCCAGCAGACCGACCGGGCCCCTCCACTTT. This codes for CASRPTGPLHF. The chain combines TRBV2 with TRBJ1-6; D not certain. Trimming removed 6 bases at V and 13 bases at J, with 10 bases between. There are 11 residues in the CDR3. Germline V lookup: CDR1 SNHLY, CDR2 FYNNEI.

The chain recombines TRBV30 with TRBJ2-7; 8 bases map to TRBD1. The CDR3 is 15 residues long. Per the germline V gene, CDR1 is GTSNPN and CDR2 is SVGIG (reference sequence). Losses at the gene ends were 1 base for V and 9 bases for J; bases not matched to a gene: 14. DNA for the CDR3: TGTGCCTGGAGTGCCCTGGACAGGGCTGTAGGAGGGCAGTACTTC. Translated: CAWSALDRAVGGQYF.

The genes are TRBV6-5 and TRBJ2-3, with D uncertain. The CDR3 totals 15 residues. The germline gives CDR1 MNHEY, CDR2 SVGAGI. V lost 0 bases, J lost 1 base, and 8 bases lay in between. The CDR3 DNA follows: TGTGCCAGCAGTTACTCTTCTGCGGGCACAGATACGCAGTATTTT. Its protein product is CASSYSSAGTDTQYF.

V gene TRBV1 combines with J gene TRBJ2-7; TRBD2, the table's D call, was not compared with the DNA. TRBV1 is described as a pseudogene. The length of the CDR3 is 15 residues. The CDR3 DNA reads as TGCACCAGCACCTTGGGACTCCGGGACTCCTACGAGCAGTACTTC. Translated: CTSTLGLRDSYEQYF.

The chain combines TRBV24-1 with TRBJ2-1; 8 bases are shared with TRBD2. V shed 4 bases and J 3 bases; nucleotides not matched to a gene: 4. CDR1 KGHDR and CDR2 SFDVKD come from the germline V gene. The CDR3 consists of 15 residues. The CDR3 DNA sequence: TGTGCCACCAGTGAGCCTAGCGGGCACTACAATGAGCAGTTCTTC. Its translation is CATSEPSGHYNEQFF.

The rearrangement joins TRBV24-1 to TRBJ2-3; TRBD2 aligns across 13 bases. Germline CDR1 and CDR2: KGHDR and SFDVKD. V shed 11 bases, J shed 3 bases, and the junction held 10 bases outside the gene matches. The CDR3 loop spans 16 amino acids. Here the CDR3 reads CARLLAGGLYTDTQYF. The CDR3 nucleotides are TGTGCCAGATTACTAGCGGGAGGGCTCTATACAGATACGCAGTATTTT.